The clone carrying this T cell receptor beta chain was seen only a few times. Its antigen is unknown. Overnight CMV lysate stimulation of fresh PBMCs defined donor CMV status by CD4+ IFNgamma. J gave up 5 bases and V 5 bases, and 7 bases lay outside the gene matches. The CDR3 has 16 residues. Germline-derived CDR1 and CDR2 are SGHTA and FQGNSA. This sample was included in a study of naive and memory T cell subsets. Study results and caveats: Gini index rose across naive, CM, EM and EMRA in CD4 and CD8.

The beta constant-region primer was an equimolar mix of two oligonucleotides covering TRBC1 and TRBC2. TCRdb ran MiXCR on the UMI-ligation and nested PCR reads and lists one entry per CDR3 protein. The sample yields more than 25,000 distinct CDR3 sequences, about 10% seen once. The sample taken for sequencing was effector memory CD4+ T cells from blood. Subset in this sample: effector memory, CD45RA- CD27-. V and J are TRBV7-2 and TRBJ2-5; 14 bases are shared with TRBD2. This sequence was found in a human donor in good health. The CDR3 here is CASSTGTSGSGETQYF. CDR3 nucleotide sequence: TGTGCCAGCAGCACCGGGACTAGCGGGAGTGGGGAGACCCAGTACTTC.